This TCR beta chain appears in the sequencing data of a study of blood T cell repertoires in COVID-19. Study overall: Acute and convalescent COVID-19 samples came from the United States, Italy and Spain. T cells, B-cell-depleted T cells, or PBMCs provided the cDNA or gDNA that served as material.

TCRdb's copy holds only in-frame clones and misses some; the assay was immunoSEQ multiplex PCR. The sample holds around 150,000 clones, approximately 81% seen once. Germline CDR1 SGHNT, CDR2 YYREEE (reference sequence). This CDR3 spans 15 amino acids. The germline V and J ends were trimmed by 0 bases and 7 bases, with 11 bases remaining between them. The TCR comes from a woman in her sixties with active or convalescent COVID-19. Sequenced sample: peripheral blood. The chain uses TRBV5-4 and TRBJ1-6, with D unclear. For the CDR3, the DNA is TGTGCCAGCAGCTTGGAGGTCAGGAAGAATTCACCCCTCCACTTT. It codes for CASSLEVRKNSPLHF.